The 26 T cell receptor beta chains below all came from one sample that was sequenced in a study of T cell responses to AZD1222 COVID-19 vaccine. Only in-frame clones appear in the TCRdb table, and some are missing; sequencing was by immunoSEQ multiplex PCR. The table records around 160,000 clones, just over 90% of them present only once. Sequencing was performed on peripheral blood, taken 28 days after the second AZD1222 dose. The origin of the receptors is an adult who received the AZD1222 COVID-19 vaccine.

This rearrangement joins TRBV12-3 or TRBV12-4 to TRBJ1-5; 7 bases agree with TRBD1. There are 13 residues in the CDR3. V lost 5 bases to trimming and J lost 2 bases; unmatched junction nucleotides: 0. The CDR3 sequence: CASSGTGNQPQHF. The DNA for the CDR3 is TGTGCCAGCAGTGGGACAGGCAATCAGCCCCAGCATTTT.

The chain employs TRBV6-6 and TRBJ2-1; TRBD2 matches at 8 bases. The CDR3 is 16 amino acids. CDR1 MNHNY and CDR2 SVGAGI come from the germline V gene (reference sequence). The trim removed 0 bases at V and 0 bases at J, leaving 1 base unmatched. Written as DNA, the CDR3 is TGTGCCAGCAGTTACTCGCGGGGGGCCTCCTACAATGAGCAGTTCTTC. This translates into CASSYSRGASYNEQFF.

This chain links TRBV11-2 with TRBJ1-6, with D possibly being TRBD1 (6 bases). This CDR3 comprises 17 residues. Germline V CDR1 and CDR2: SGHAT, FQNNGV. The V gene lost 0 bases and the J gene lost 5 bases, with 14 bases spanning the gap. The DNA for the CDR3 is TGTGCCAGCAGCTTAGAACCGGGGGCGCTCAATAATTCACCCCTCCACTTT. It is translated as CASSLEPGALNNSPLHF.

CDR3 region: CSPGHRIDTQYF. CDR3 nucleotide sequence: TGCAGCCCGGGACATCGAATCGATACGCAGTATTTT. The chain combines TRBV29-1 with TRBJ2-3, with D possibly matching TRBD1 (6 bases). V was trimmed by 8 bases and J by 6 bases, leaving 15 bases between them. Germline V gene sequence: CDR1 SQVTM, CDR2 ANQGSEA. This CDR3 is built from 12 residues.

The rearrangement links TRBV5-1 to TRBJ1-2; the match to TRBD1 covers 7 bases. The germline V gene encodes CDR1 SGHRS and CDR2 YFSETQ. J gave up 7 bases and V 2 bases, and 11 bases lay outside the gene matches. CDR3 length: 15 residues. This chain's CDR3 is CASSFKGQGVAGYTF. CDR3 in DNA: TGCGCCAGCAGCTTTAAAGGGCAGGGGGTCGCTGGCTACACCTTC.

V and J are TRBV6-5 and TRBJ1-1, with D maybe TRBD1 (6 bases). Germline loops: CDR1 MNHEY, CDR2 SVGAGI. Trimming removed 1 base at V and 6 bases at J, with 12 bases between. This CDR3 is 14 amino acids long. CDR3: CASSYWGTPPEAFF. The DNA for the CDR3 is TGTGCCAGCAGTTACTGGGGGACACCACCTGAAGCTTTCTTT.

The chain is built from TRBV5-4 and TRBJ1-4, with D tentatively TRBD1 (6 bases). From germline, CDR1 is SGHNT and CDR2 YYREEE (reference sequence). V lost 4 bases to trimming and J lost 4 bases, with 14 bases between them. This CDR3 comprises 15 residues. The CDR3 DNA reads TGTGCCAGCAGCACCTCTCGGACAGATAATGAAAAACTGTTTTTT. Amino acids: CASSTSRTDNEKLFF.

CDR3 region: CASSPGRREQFF. The CDR3 DNA reads TGCGCCAGCAGTCCTGGGCGACGGGAGCAGTTCTTC. The chain has TRBV5-1 and TRBJ2-1; D is undetermined. This CDR3 comprises 12 residues. Germline CDR1 SGHRS, CDR2 YFSETQ. V lost 5 bases and J lost 10, with 13 bases in between.

The J gene is TRBJ1-6, the V gene TRBV12-5; 8 bases are a match to TRBD1. With 6 bases clipped from V and 4 bases from J, the junction kept 11 bases outside the gene matches. This CDR3 comprises 17 residues. CDR1 and CDR2 (germline): LGHNT, FRNRAP. The CDR3 sequence is CASGRPGTGGYNSPLHF. CDR3 bases: TGTGCTAGTGGGCGTCCCGGGACAGGCGGGTATAATTCACCCCTCCACTTT.

V usage is TRBV5-4 and J usage is TRBJ1-1; D is ambiguous. This CDR3 spans 11 amino acids. Germline V lookup: CDR1 SGHNT, CDR2 YYREEE (reference sequence). V lost 2 bases and J 8 bases, leaving 7 bases between the germline ends. This CDR3 is CASSFSGEAFF. As DNA, the CDR3 is TGTGCCAGCAGCTTCTCTGGAGAAGCTTTCTTT.

V gene TRBV7-9 combines with J gene TRBJ2-7; TRBD1 matches 7 bases. The CDR3 has 12 amino acids. The ends lost 3 bases at V and 11 bases at J; junction bases unmatched: 7. Germline CDR1 reads SEHNR; CDR2 reads FQNEAQ (reference sequence). CDR3 residues: CASSFEDRRKYF. As DNA, the CDR3 is TGTGCCAGCAGCTTCGAGGACAGGCGGAAGTACTTC.

V gene TRBV18 combines with J gene TRBJ2-2; 10 bases are shared with TRBD1. The CDR3 spans 15 residues. Germline CDR1 and CDR2: KGHSH and LQKENI. With V trimmed by 3 bases and J by 6 bases, 4 bases remained unmatched. The CDR3 DNA sequence: TGTGCCAGCTCACCGGGACAGGGGAGCGCCGGGGAGCTGTTTTTT. Translating it yields CASSPGQGSAGELFF.

V gene TRBV7-8 combines with J gene TRBJ2-7, with D maybe TRBD2 (6 bases). V shed 3 bases and J shed 2 bases, with 11 bases lying between them. This CDR3 region has 14 residues. Looked up from germline, CDR1 is SGHVS and CDR2 is FQNEAQ. The CDR3 DNA follows: TGTGCCAGCAGCTTGGCGGGAACCACCTACGAGCAGTACTTC. It codes for CASSLAGTTYEQYF.

This chain uses TRBV19 with TRBJ1-2; 7 bases line up with TRBD1. This CDR3 is 14 amino acids long. The ends lost 5 bases at V and 6 bases at J; junction bases unmatched: 9. CDR1 LNHDA and CDR2 SQIVND come from the germline V gene (reference sequence). CDR3 DNA sequence: TGTGCCAGTAGTCCAACTACAGGGGCGGATGGCTACACCTTC. It yields the protein CASSPTTGADGYTF.

This chain joins TRBV3-1 (or the pseudogene TRBV3-2) and TRBJ1-1; 7 bases agree with TRBD1. This CDR3 contains 14 residues. In germline, CDR1 is LGHDT, CDR2 YNNKEL (reference sequence). Germline trimming cut 2 bases from V and 11 bases from J; bases unmatched to any gene: 11. CDR3 loop: CASSQTDRTPKAFF. The DNA for the CDR3 is TGTGCCAGCAGCCAAACGGACAGGACACCCAAGGCTTTCTTT.

This clone was observed a single time. This chain joins TRBV6-1 and TRBJ1-6; no definite D call. The germline V gene encodes CDR1 MNHNS and CDR2 SASEGT. CDR3 length equals 14 residues. V was clipped by 3 bases and J by 8 bases, with 11 bases between them. The CDR3 loop is CASSERYRDSPLHF. The CDR3 DNA sequence: TGTGCCAGCAGTGAGCGTTATAGGGATTCACCCCTCCACTTT.

The gene calls are TRBV7-9 and TRBJ2-5, with 7 nucleotides matching TRBD1. This CDR3 has 14 residues. Germline V gives CDR1 SEHNR, CDR2 FQNEAQ (reference sequence). V trimming: 7 bases; J trimming: 4 bases; junction bases outside the gene matches: 9. For the CDR3, the DNA is TGTGCCAGCAACCGGGACAGCCCCCGAGAGACCCAGTACTTC. It specifies CASNRDSPRETQYF. The full variable domain, with the rest looked up from reference TRBV7-9 and TRBJ2-5, is DTGVSQNPRHKITKRGQNVTFRCDPISEHNRLYWYRQTLGQGPEFLTYFQNEAQLEKSRLLSDRFSAERPKGSFSTLEIQRTEQGDSAMYLCASNRDSPRETQYFGPGTRLLVL.

The V call is TRBV5-1, the J call TRBJ1-3, with 7 bases matching TRBD1. Trimming cost V 4 bases and J 0 bases; bases outside gene matches: 7. The germline CDR1 and CDR2 sequences are SGHRS and YFSETQ. The CDR3 extends over 16 amino acids. Here the CDR3 DNA reads TGCGCCAGCAGCAAGGGACAGACCAGCTCTGGAAACACCATATATTTT. This translates into CASSKGQTSSGNTIYF.

In the case of this clone: An end of the junction differs from the germline gene, which may be a read error. This chain connects TRBV15 to TRBJ1-2, with D possibly matching TRBD1 (5 bases). The CDR3 spans 12 residues. Germline V gene data show CDR1 as LNHNV and CDR2 as YYDKDF (reference sequence). The DNA for the CDR3 is TGTGCCACCAGCAGAGATGACAGCTACCTCTACTTC. Translation gives CATSRDDSYLYF.

The chain joins TRBV7-6 to TRBJ2-2; maybe TRBD1 (5 bases). The CDR3 covers 16 residues. Trimming shortened V by 0 bases and J by 1 base, and 9 bases separated the two germline ends. Germline V gene data show CDR1 as SGHVS and CDR2 as FNYEAQ. CDR3 bases: TGTGCCAGCAGCTTAGCTACAGGCCAGAACACCGGGGAGCTGTTTTTT. Protein sequence: CASSLATGQNTGELFF.

The DNA for the CDR3 is TGTGCCAGCAGTGAACCAACTGGGGGGGGGCGCGGGGCTTTCTTT. Protein: CASSEPTGGGRGAFF. The V gene is TRBV6-1, the J gene TRBJ1-1; tentatively, D is TRBD1 (6 bases). The V gene's germline CDR1 is MNHNS and CDR2 SASEGT. V gave up 2 bases and J gave up 11 bases, with 21 bases separating them. The CDR3 totals 15 residues.

This chain uses TRBV11-2 with TRBJ2-7; 11 bases fit TRBD2. V trimming: 5 bases; J trimming: 2 bases; junction bases outside the gene matches: 8. CDR3 size: 16 residues. From germline, CDR1 is SGHAT and CDR2 FQNNGV. For the CDR3, the DNA is TGTGCCAGCAGCCCACAACTAGCGGGGGTTCCCTACGAGCAGTACTTC. Encoded protein: CASSPQLAGVPYEQYF.

The chain uses TRBV19 and TRBJ1-2; no clear D gene. There are 12 residues in the CDR3. Between the trimmed V and J ends, which lost 10 bases and 3 bases, there was a span of 12 bases. Germline CDR1 LNHDA, CDR2 SQIVND (reference sequence). CDR3 sequence: CATTQDYYGYTF. The CDR3 coding sequence is TGTGCCACCACCCAGGATTACTATGGCTACACCTTC.

CDR3 coding DNA: TGCGCCAGCAGCATATCTTTCAGGGGGCGCAACTATGGCTACACCTTC. Its protein is CASSISFRGRNYGYTF. The chain carries TRBV5-1 and TRBJ1-2; 8 bases align to TRBD1. The trim removed 4 bases at V and 2 bases at J, leaving 10 bases unmatched. The germline gives CDR1 SGHRS, CDR2 YFSETQ. The length of the CDR3 is 16 residues.

V is TRBV19 and J is TRBJ1-5; TRBD1 aligns across 7 bases. The V gene's germline CDR1 is LNHDA and CDR2 SQIVND (reference sequence). The trim removed 7 bases at V and 1 base at J, leaving 4 bases unmatched. The CDR3 is 14 amino acids. The CDR3: CASNRGKSNQPQHF. CDR3 DNA sequence: TGTGCCAGTAACAGGGGAAAGAGCAATCAGCCCCAGCATTTT.

The chain links TRBV4-1 to TRBJ1-2; tentatively, D is TRBD1 (6 bases). CDR1 and CDR2 from the germline V gene are MGHRA and YSYEKL. The V and J ends lost 1 base and 2 bases respectively, with 14 bases between them. CDR3 length equals 16 residues. CDR3 region: CASSQGGTSSNYGYTF. The DNA of the CDR3 is TGCGCCAGCAGCCAAGGAGGGACATCTTCAAACTATGGCTACACCTTC.